The 16 T cell receptor beta chains below were found in one sample sequenced in a study of beta chain features in type 1 diabetes. Every bit of the isolated RNA underwent reverse transcription, so sequencing read expressed TCRB transcripts. Clones were read by immunoSEQ multiplex PCR, and TCRdb kept only the in-frame ones, dropping some. The sample has hundreds of thousands of clones, 11% seen once; the top ten hold approximately 0.016%. Material for sequencing was naive CD4+ T cells from blood. The origin of the receptors is a woman between 25 and 40 years old in good health.

The chain recombines TRBV19 with TRBJ1-5; 10 bases agree with TRBD1. The J segment lost 4 bases and the V segment lost 5 bases, leaving 11 bases of the junction unmatched. The length of the CDR3 is 17 residues. Germline V CDR1 and CDR2: LNHDA, SQIVND (reference sequence). The CDR3 sequence is CASSPDRGRGINQPQHF. CDR3 bases: TGTGCCAGTAGTCCCGACAGGGGGCGAGGGATAAATCAGCCCCAGCATTTT.

V gene TRBV28 combines with J gene TRBJ2-5, with 7 bases matching TRBD1. Germline V gene data show CDR1 as MDHEN and CDR2 as SYDVKM. The V segment lost 2 bases and the J segment 0 bases; nucleotides outside the gene matches: 12. The CDR3 length is 18 residues. DNA of the CDR3: TGTGCCAGCAGTTTACATAAGACAGGGTATCGGTACCAAGAGACCCAGTACTTC. This gives the protein CASSLHKTGYRYQETQYF. The complete variable domain, with remaining parts taken from reference TRBV28 and TRBJ2-5, reads DVKVTQSSRYLVKRTGEKVFLECVQDMDHENMFWYRQDPGLGLRLIYFSYDVKMKEKGDIPEGYSVSREKKERFSLILESASTNQTSMYLCASSLHKTGYRYQETQYFGPGTRLLVL.

This clone was picked up a small number of times. This chain uses TRBV25-1 with TRBJ1-1; D is possibly TRBD1 (6 bases). Trimming took 1 base from V and 1 from J, leaving 16 bases between them. Germline CDR1 is MGHDK and CDR2 is SYGVNS. CDR3 size: 17 residues. In DNA, the CDR3 is TGTGCCAGCAGTGAATTTTTTGTGGGGGGGCAGAACACTGAAGCTTTCTTT. Translation: CASSEFFVGGQNTEAFF.

This clone has only a few counts. The chain links TRBV6-6 to TRBJ2-1; the match to TRBD1 covers 8 bases. V gave up 2 bases and J gave up 7 bases; unmatched junction bases: 4. Germline V gene data show CDR1 as MNHNY and CDR2 as SVGAGI (reference sequence). This CDR3 has 14 residues. For the CDR3, the DNA is TGTGCCAGCAGTTACGCAGGGGGCATGAATGAGCAGTTCTTC. Protein sequence: CASSYAGGMNEQFF.

This clone was seen more than once but under ten times. CDR3 region: CATSSSRQGDQPQHF. CDR3 nucleotide sequence: TGTGCCACCAGCAGCTCGAGACAGGGAGATCAGCCCCAGCATTTT. The chain recombines TRBV15 with TRBJ1-5; 7 bases match TRBD1. CDR3 size: 15 residues. Per germline, CDR1 LNHNV and CDR2 YYDKDF (reference sequence). Germline trimming cut 3 bases from V and 5 bases from J; bases unmatched to any gene: 7.

This clone came up a few times. CDR3 residues: CASRAGLAGDNEQFF. CDR3 nucleotide sequence: TGTGCCAGCAGGGCGGGACTAGCGGGAGACAATGAGCAGTTCTTC. This sequence joins TRBV5-5 and TRBJ2-1; the match to TRBD2 covers 14 bases. V was pared by 5 bases and J by 5 bases, with 3 bases of the junction left unmatched. The CDR3 extends over 15 amino acids. Germline V CDR1 and CDR2: SGHKS, YYEKEE (reference sequence). The whole variable domain, remainder taken from reference TRBV5-5 and TRBJ2-1, is DAGVTQSPTHLIKTRGQQVTLRCSPISGHKSVSWYQQVLGQGPQFIFQYYEKEERGRGNFPDRFSARQFPNYSSELNVNALLLGDSALYLCASRAGLAGDNEQFFGPGTRLTVL.

The chain employs TRBV4-2 and TRBJ1-2, with D possibly being TRBD1 (5 bases). Germline CDR1 is LGHNA and CDR2 is YNFKEQ. V lost 1 base to trimming and J lost 7 bases, with 10 bases between them. The CDR3 is made up of 13 amino acids. The CDR3 region is CASSQGEGTGYTF. CDR3 sequence (DNA): TGTGCCAGCAGCCAAGGGGAGGGGACTGGCTACACCTTC.

This chain uses TRBV5-4 with TRBJ2-5, with 7 bases lining up with TRBD1. Germline values: CDR1 SGHNT, CDR2 YYREEE (reference sequence). The CDR3 totals 19 residues. Germline trimming cut 1 base from V and 3 bases from J; bases unmatched to any gene: 18. As DNA, the CDR3 is TGTGCCAGCAGCTTGAACGGGGCCAGCTTCGAACAGGGGAAAGAGACCCAGTACTTC. It is translated as CASSLNGASFEQGKETQYF.

The chain recombines TRBV30 with TRBJ1-5, with D possibly being TRBD1 (5 bases). The V gene's germline CDR1 is GTSNPN and CDR2 SVGIG (reference sequence). This CDR3 contains 15 residues. Trimming took off 2 bases at V and 2 bases at J, with 13 bases between the two ends. The CDR3 spells CAWSPGGVGNQPQHF. As DNA, the CDR3 is TGTGCCTGGAGTCCTGGAGGGGTGGGCAATCAGCCCCAGCATTTT.

This rearrangement joins TRBV18 to TRBJ2-1; 8 bases are a match to TRBD2. This CDR3 is 15 amino acids long. With V trimmed by 3 bases and J by 6 bases, 7 bases remained unmatched. Germline CDR1 KGHSH, CDR2 LQKENI. The CDR3 nucleotides are TGTGCCAGCTCACCTCCCCAGCGGGAGATCAATGAGCAGTTCTTC. Its translation is CASSPPQREINEQFF.

The V gene is TRBV15, the J gene TRBJ2-2; weak D call: TRBD1 (5 bases). V dropped 2 bases and J dropped 1 base, with 5 bases sitting between them. This CDR3 is 14 amino acids long. Looked up from germline, CDR1 is LNHNV and CDR2 is YYDKDF (reference sequence). Here the CDR3 DNA reads TGTGCCACCAGCAGACAGGGGAACACCGGGGAGCTGTTTTTT. Its translation: CATSRQGNTGELFF.

This clone was picked up a small number of times. The chain couples TRBV30 to TRBJ1-4; tentatively, D is TRBD1 (6 bases). The CDR3 covers 13 residues. The V and J ends lost 4 bases and 8 bases respectively, with 14 bases between them. Germline values: CDR1 GTSNPN, CDR2 SVGIG (reference sequence). The CDR3 nucleotides read TGTGCCTGGACCATAGACAGGACGGAAAAACTGTTTTTT. It is translated as CAWTIDRTEKLFF.

In this sample, this clone turned up a few times. The rearrangement links TRBV5-4 to TRBJ2-7; the match to TRBD1 covers 10 bases. This CDR3 comprises 14 residues. Germline CDR1 reads SGHNT; CDR2 reads YYREEE (reference sequence). J lost 7 bases, V lost 4 bases, and 8 bases had no gene match. Here the CDR3 DNA reads TGTGCCAGCAGCGCACCGGGACAGGGGCTAGAGCAGTACTTC. Protein sequence: CASSAPGQGLEQYF.

V is TRBV15 and J is TRBJ1-4; no reliable D call. Trimming left V 0 bases short and J 3 bases short, with 8 bases between. Germline V gene lookup returns CDR1 LNHNV and CDR2 YYDKDF (reference sequence). This CDR3 has 15 residues. CDR3 region: CATSRDMRANEKLFF. The CDR3 region has the DNA TGTGCCACCAGCAGAGATATGAGGGCTAATGAAAAACTGTTTTTT.

This clone was seen a few times. V is TRBV6-1 and J is TRBJ2-2; D gene ambiguous. V dropped 7 bases and J dropped 2 bases, with 8 bases sitting between them. There are 13 residues in the CDR3. Germline V gene lookup returns CDR1 MNHNS and CDR2 SASEGT. The CDR3: CASIVLNTGELFF. CDR3 DNA sequence: TGTGCCAGCATAGTTTTAAACACCGGGGAGCTGTTTTTT.

This chain uses TRBV30 with TRBJ2-7, with 10 bases fitting TRBD1. CDR1 GTSNPN and CDR2 SVGIG come from the germline V gene (reference sequence). The V gene end was trimmed by 8 bases and the J gene end by 2 bases; junction bases not matched to a gene: 6. This CDR3 has 13 amino acids. The CDR3 DNA reads TGTGCCAGCAGGACAGGGGGTACCTACGAGCAGTACTTC. Translating it yields CASRTGGTYEQYF. Together with reference TRBV30 and TRBJ2-7, the CDR3 gives the full variable domain: SQTIHQWPATLVQPVGSPLSLECTVEGTSNPNLYWYRQAAGRGLQLLFYSVGIGQISSEVPQNLSASRPQDRQFILSSKKLLLSDSGFYLCASRTGGTYEQYFGPGTRLTVT.